This TCR beta chain was identified in a study of shared clonotypes between healthy human individuals (TCRdb year 2020). Regarding the study in general: The cohort included three men and a couple of women between 18 and 49 years of age. For each donor, CD4 naive and CD4 memory were each given three plates, CD8 naive was given two plates, and CD8 memory was given one plate. The study deeply sequenced blood TCR repertoires of five healthy adults to estimate repertoire size and the extent of clonotype sharing between individuals. To increase sequencing depth and limit assay-specific biases, TCR repertoire library preparation and sequencing were carried out by different laboratories using diverse techniques. Leukapheresis yielded between about 0.85 and 10 billion PBMCs per donor. The full study reports these points: Across a few donors, approximately 4.6% of naive CD4, roughly 3.5% of naive CD8, roughly 2.3% of memory CD4, and roughly 0.41% of memory CD8 clonotypes were shared. Incomplete sequencing was indicated by rarefaction of sorted-subset datasets, despite the large sequencing depth. Based on pairwise subsampling, the degree of clonotype sharing among donors was expected to be affected by sequencing depth. Clonotypes shared by all four sorted-subset donors showed higher generation probabilities than non-shared clonotypes. Because the study included a small number of donors, the genetic and exposure-history diversity represented was limited. Only blood was sampled, and tissue TCR repertoires likely differ from those in blood. Larger estimated clonotype richness was generally found for naive subsets than for memory subsets.

Using the deep immunoSEQ assay, multiplex PCR amplified TCR CDR3 regions from genomic DNA. Extracted genomic DNA from each cell subset was spread evenly across all wells of several immunoSEQ 96-well plates, with each plate serving as a replicate. Each replicate PCR for sorted subsets received roughly 0.2 ug genomic DNA, equal to about 29,000 T cell genomes. The purified libraries were quantified using a Qubit 3.0 fluorometer, sized with a Bioanalyzer 2100, and then quantified again using the KAPA Library Quantification kit. Every immunoSEQ 96-well plate was sequenced on a separate single-read 150-cycle Illumina NextSeq 550 flow cell. Per the source publication's procedure: Because the immunoSEQ output held only junctional sequences and lacked quality scores, the filtering could not match the filtering applied to full-length reads. To assign V/J genes and CDR3, sequences were annotated using PyIR, a Python wrapper for IgBLAST v1.9, with IMGT germline references. Reads were removed for weak V/J assignments (E-value above 1e-6), missing CDR3, stop codons, out-of-frame junctions, or ambiguous translated residues. A V3J clonotype was defined by an identical inferred V gene, J gene, and CDR3 amino acid sequence. Percentage overlap between repertoires was calculated by dividing the number of shared unique clonotypes by the size of the smaller repertoire. Repertoire richness was assessed with RTK rarefaction, the Chao1 estimator, and Recon v2.1 estimates of unobserved clonotypes. For all TCRbeta clonotypes obtained by the gDNA method from a few donors, generation probabilities were computed with OLGA. Entries here come from immuneACCESS through TCRdb and include only in-frame sequences with V and J called. Some clones fail to appear in such tables; in the studies checked, an unresolved V gene covers under half of the shortfall, and the cause of the remainder is unknown. V and J calls and clone size come straight from that table; D and trimming were deduced from the DNA. The sample records 650,000 to 800,000 clones, 92% of which are singletons. The top ten constitute nearly 25% of the sample.

As concerns this clone: Its antigen remains unidentified. Qualities for individual bases were not recorded, and no much larger clone is one base off.

CD8 naive samples were CD45RO-negative cells positively selected for CCR7, giving a CD45RA+CCR7+ population that excluded TemRA cells. Donors were healthy HIV-negative adults with no recently reported acute infections or vaccinations. All donors were Caucasian adults living in Nashville, Tennessee, USA. Blood was collected by leukapheresis, and PBMCs were isolated by Ficoll-Histopaque density gradient centrifugation and then cryopreserved in liquid nitrogen vapor phase. Analytical flow cytometry was used to check the purity and quantity of every magnetically sorted T cell population. From each sorted fraction, genomic DNA was isolated and quantified by UV absorbance on a Nanodrop 2000c. As encoded in the germline V gene, CDR1 is MNHEY while CDR2 is SVGAGI. Including cysteine and phenylalanine, the CDR3 has 15 amino acids. The retained sequence is limited to the CDR3, 45 bases, with the frame set at the first base. V sheds 0 bases and J sheds 2 bases, leaving 9 bases between their ends.

Sequenced sample: naive CD8+ T cells sorted from blood. What this sample's cell subset or site label stands for: CD45RA+CCR7+. This sequence originates from a man aged 25 to 40 in good health. This sequence uses TRBV6-5 and TRBJ2-3, and possibly TRBD1, on 5 matching bases. Read as DNA, the sequence is TGTGCCAGCAGTTACTCCCCAGGGCTCACAGATACGCAGTATTTT. Its protein is CASSYSPGLTDTQYF.